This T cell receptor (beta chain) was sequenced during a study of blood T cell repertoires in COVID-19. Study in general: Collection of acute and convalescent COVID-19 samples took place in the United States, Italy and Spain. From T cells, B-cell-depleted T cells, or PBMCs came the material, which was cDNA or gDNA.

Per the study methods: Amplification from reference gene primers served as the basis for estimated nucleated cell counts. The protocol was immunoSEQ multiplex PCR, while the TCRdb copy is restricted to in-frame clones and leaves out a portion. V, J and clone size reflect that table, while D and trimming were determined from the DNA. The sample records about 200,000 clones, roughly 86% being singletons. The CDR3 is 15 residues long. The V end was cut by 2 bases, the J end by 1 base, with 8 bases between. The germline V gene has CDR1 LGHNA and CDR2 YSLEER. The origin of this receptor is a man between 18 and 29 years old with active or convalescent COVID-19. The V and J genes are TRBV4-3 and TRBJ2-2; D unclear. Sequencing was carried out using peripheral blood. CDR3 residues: CASSQSRLNTGELFF. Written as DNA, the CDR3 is TGCGCCAGCAGCCAAAGTAGACTGAACACCGGGGAGCTGTTTTTT.